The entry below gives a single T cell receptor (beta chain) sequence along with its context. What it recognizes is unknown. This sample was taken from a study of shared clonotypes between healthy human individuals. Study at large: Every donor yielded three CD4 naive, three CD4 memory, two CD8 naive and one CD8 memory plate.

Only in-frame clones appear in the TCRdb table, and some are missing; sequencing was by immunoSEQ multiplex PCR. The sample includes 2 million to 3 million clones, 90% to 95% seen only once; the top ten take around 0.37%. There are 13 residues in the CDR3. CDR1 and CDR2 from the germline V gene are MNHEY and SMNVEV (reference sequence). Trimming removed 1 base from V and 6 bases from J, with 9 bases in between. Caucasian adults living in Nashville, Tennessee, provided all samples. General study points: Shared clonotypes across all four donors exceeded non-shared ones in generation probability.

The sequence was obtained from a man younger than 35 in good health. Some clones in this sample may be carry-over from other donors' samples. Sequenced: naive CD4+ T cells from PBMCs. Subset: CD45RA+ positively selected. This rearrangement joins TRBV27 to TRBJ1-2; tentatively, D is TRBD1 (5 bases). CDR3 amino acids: CASSLYTGNGYTF. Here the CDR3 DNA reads TGTGCCAGCAGTTTATATACAGGCAATGGCTACACCTTC.